This TCR beta chain emerged from a study of OX40 agonist ivuxolimab in advanced cancers. Profiled with immunoSEQ multiplex PCR; TCRdb holds only in-frame clones, not every one. The data contain tens of thousands of clones, about 87% of them singletons. CDR3 length: 15 amino acids. V was trimmed by 5 bases and J by 4 bases, leaving 14 bases between them. In germline, CDR1 is SGHNT, CDR2 YENEEA. The chain carries TRBV11-3 and TRBJ2-2; no reliable D call. This receptor was identified in an adult with an advanced solid tumor such as melanoma, head and neck, liver or kidney cancer. Source: CD4+ or CD8+ T cells sorted from blood, taken in a trial of the OX40 agonist ivuxolimab. CDR3 protein: CASSPSGLGTGELFF. As DNA, the CDR3 is TGTGCCAGCAGCCCCTCAGGTTTGGGCACCGGGGAGCTGTTTTTT.